Listed here are 23 T cell receptor beta chains from one sample, sequenced in a study of CD8 T cells in ankylosing spondylitis. Whole-study results and caveats: What seemed typical of ankylosing spondylitis blood was a TCR beta motif built from about 8 highly homologous variants.

Their recognized antigens are unknown. TCRdb called the 5' RACE reads again in MiXCR, with one record for every CDR3 protein. The sample carries 470,000 or so distinct CDR3 sequences, roughly 25% recorded once. Sequencing used blood, either unsorted or a sorted T cell fraction (not recorded which). The origin of the receptors is a male donor with ankylosing spondylitis.

This clonotype has a handful of counts. The chain carries TRBV19 and TRBJ1-1; 7 bases are shared with TRBD1. The length of the CDR3 is 17 residues. Per the germline V gene, CDR1 is LNHDA and CDR2 is SQIVND (reference sequence). Losses at the gene ends were 1 base for V and 1 base for J; bases not matched to a gene: 9. The CDR3 DNA reads TGTGCCAGTAGTATAGGAACCCGACAGGGTTGGAACACTGAAGCTTTCTTT. Its translation is CASSIGTRQGWNTEAFF.

This rearrangement joins TRBV18 to TRBJ2-7; TRBD2 agrees at 7 bases. Germline trimming cut 10 bases from V and 1 base from J; bases unmatched to any gene: 7. The germline CDR1 and CDR2 sequences are KGHSH and LQKENI. The CDR3 sequence is 13 residues long. The DNA of the CDR3 is TGTGCCACCATCGCTAGCGGATCCTACGAGCAGTACTTC. It encodes CATIASGSYEQYF.

This chain links TRBV4-2 with TRBJ2-3; TRBD2 matches at 7 bases. Trimming at V came to 1 base and at J to 6 bases, leaving 7 bases not matched to a gene. CDR3 length equals 15 residues. CDR1 is LGHNA, CDR2 YNFKEQ, per germline. CDR3 in amino acids: CASSQVTGAGDTQYF. The CDR3 nucleotides are TGTGCCAGCAGCCAAGTCACGGGAGCGGGGGATACGCAGTATTTT.

The rearrangement joins TRBV19 to TRBJ2-1; 9 bases are a match to TRBD2. Germline CDR1 and CDR2: LNHDA and SQIVND (reference sequence). The CDR3 covers 15 residues. With 1 base clipped from V and 3 bases from J, the junction kept 1 base outside the gene matches. The CDR3 nucleotides are TGTGCCAGTAGTATAGCAGCGGGGGGCTACAATGAGCAGTTCTTC. Translation: CASSIAAGGYNEQFF.

The chain uses TRBV11-2 and TRBJ2-1; D is possibly TRBD2 (5 bases). Looked up from germline, CDR1 is SGHAT and CDR2 is FQNNGV. Trimming removed 5 bases from V and 3 bases from J, with 17 bases in between. This CDR3 is built from 16 residues. This chain's CDR3 is CASSPATGKIYNEQFF. CDR3 in DNA: TGTGCCAGCAGCCCAGCGACCGGGAAAATCTACAATGAGCAGTTCTTC.

V is TRBV5-1 and J is TRBJ1-1, with D unclear. CDR3 size: 16 residues. The V and J ends lost 1 base and 1 base respectively, with 14 bases between them. Germline assignment: CDR1 SGHRS and CDR2 YFSETQ. The CDR3 region has the DNA TGCGCCAGCAGCTTGACACAGCCGTCCGGGAACACTGAAGCTTTCTTT. Protein: CASSLTQPSGNTEAFF.

This clonotype was counted a few times. This rearrangement joins TRBV20-1 to TRBJ2-1; 12 nucleotides align to TRBD2. Unmatched junction bases numbered 13, after V lost 6 bases and J lost 10 bases. The CDR3 totals 15 residues. CDR1 and CDR2 from the germline V gene are DFQATT and SNEGSKA (reference sequence). The CDR3 protein is CSAGKAGLAGQEQFF. As DNA, the CDR3 is TGCAGTGCCGGAAAGGCAGGACTAGCGGGACAGGAGCAGTTCTTC.

This clonotype was seen only a few times. The CDR3 here is CASSQAVYEQFF. DNA of the CDR3: TGTGCCAGCAGCCAAGCGGTTTATGAGCAGTTCTTC. The chain is built from TRBV3-1 and TRBJ2-1; D ambiguous. This CDR3 is built from 12 residues. Germline V gene sequence: CDR1 LGHDT, CDR2 YNNKEL (reference sequence). The V end lost 1 base, the J end lost 8 bases, and 6 bases lay between the germline ends.

In this sample, this clonotype turned up a few times. This chain joins TRBV20-1 and TRBJ2-1; 9 nucleotides agree with TRBD1. CDR1 DFQATT and CDR2 SNEGSKA come from the germline V gene (reference sequence). With 5 bases clipped from V and 7 bases from J, the junction kept 9 bases outside the gene matches. The CDR3 has 14 amino acids. CDR3: CSALRQGVVNEQFF. For the CDR3, the DNA is TGCAGTGCTCTTAGACAGGGGGTAGTGAATGAGCAGTTCTTC.

V is TRBV7-2 and J is TRBJ2-1; D may correspond to TRBD1 or TRBD2 (5 bases each). Trimming pared 5 bases from V and 3 bases from J, leaving 17 bases between. The germline V gene has CDR1 SGHTA and CDR2 FQGNSA. This CDR3 comprises 16 residues. Here the CDR3 DNA reads TGTGCCAGCAGCCCCCCCAGGGCGGGTATCTACAATGAGCAGTTCTTC. Translated, it gives CASSPPRAGIYNEQFF.

This clonotype was counted only a few times. The V and J genes are TRBV24-1 and TRBJ1-3; 7 bases fit TRBD1. The V segment lost 3 bases and the J segment 1 base; nucleotides outside the gene matches: 5. The CDR3 has 16 residues. CDR1 and CDR2 from the germline V gene are KGHDR and SFDVKD. The CDR3 reads CATSDLPGGSGNTIYF. CDR3 DNA sequence: TGTGCCACCAGTGATCTACCAGGGGGATCTGGAAACACCATATATTTT.

This clonotype was seen a few times. The chain links TRBV14 to TRBJ2-7; unclear D gene. Trimming left V 1 base short and J 9 bases short, with 13 bases between. CDR3 size: 13 residues. Germline loops: CDR1 SGHDN, CDR2 FVKESK. The CDR3 DNA reads as TGTGCCAGCAGCCAAGCTCCGCGGCTTGGGCAGTACTTC. Amino acids: CASSQAPRLGQYF.

A few counts support this clonotype. V usage is TRBV2 and J usage is TRBJ1-1; 7 bases are shared with TRBD1. The CDR3 is made up of 13 amino acids. CDR1 SNHLY and CDR2 FYNNEI come from the germline V gene. J lost 5 bases, V lost 4 bases, and 4 bases had no gene match. The chain's CDR3 is CASSGQGWTEAFF. CDR3 in DNA: TGTGCCAGCAGTGGACAGGGTTGGACTGAAGCTTTCTTT.

The sample holds many counts of this clonotype. The chain recombines TRBV12-3 or TRBV12-4 with TRBJ2-1; tentative D call: TRBD2 (6 bases). The CDR3 is made up of 15 amino acids. V shed 3 bases and J shed 0 bases, with 9 bases lying between them. Here the CDR3 reads CASSLSGGSYNEQFF. The CDR3 DNA is TGTGCCAGCAGTTTGTCCGGGGGCTCCTACAATGAGCAGTTCTTC.

In its sample, this clonotype was seen a few times. The rearrangement uses TRBV7-6 and TRBJ2-7; 7 positions match TRBD1. This CDR3 region has 13 residues. Trimming removed 6 bases from V and 3 bases from J; junction bases left unmatched: 5. CDR1 and CDR2 from the germline V gene are SGHVS and FNYEAQ. In DNA form, the CDR3 reads TGTGCCAGCAGTTATACAGGGGACTACGAGCAGTACTTC. This gives the protein CASSYTGDYEQYF.

For the CDR3, the DNA is TGTGCCAGCAGCACTGGCGTAAGCACAGATACGCAGTATTTT. Residues: CASSTGVSTDTQYF. The V call is TRBV7-9, the J call TRBJ2-3; D remains ambiguous. Germline CDR1 is SEHNR and CDR2 is FQNEAQ (reference sequence). Trimming stripped 5 bases from V and 0 bases from J, with 9 bases between. The CDR3 loop spans 14 amino acids.

This clonotype came up many times. The chain recombines TRBV12-3 or TRBV12-4 with TRBJ1-1; 10 bases are a match to TRBD1. The CDR3 is made up of 14 amino acids. Unmatched junction bases numbered 0, after V lost 4 bases and J lost 1 base. The CDR3 nucleotides read TGTGCCAGCAGTTGGGACAGGGGGAACACTGAAGCTTTCTTT. It codes for CASSWDRGNTEAFF.

V gene TRBV5-1 combines with J gene TRBJ2-1; 7 nucleotides line up with TRBD1. Germline CDR1 SGHRS, CDR2 YFSETQ. The V gene end was trimmed by 0 bases and the J gene end by 3 bases; junction bases not matched to a gene: 6. This CDR3 spans 16 amino acids. The CDR3 DNA reads TGCGCCAGCAGCTTGGCGTCAGGGGGTCTCTACAATGAGCAGTTCTTC. The encoded protein is CASSLASGGLYNEQFF.

This clonotype was observed a handful of times. This rearrangement joins TRBV20-1 to TRBJ2-5, with TRBD1 as a possible D gene (6 bases). The germline V and J ends were trimmed by 7 bases and 2 bases, with 11 bases remaining between them. The CDR3 contains 12 residues. Germline values: CDR1 DFQATT, CDR2 SNEGSKA (reference sequence). CDR3 in DNA: TGCAGTGGGGGGCTCCAACAAGAGACCCAGTACTTC. This gives the protein CSGGLQQETQYF.

The V and J genes are TRBV5-1 and TRBJ1-6; D remains ambiguous. Looked up from germline, CDR1 is SGHRS and CDR2 is YFSETQ. V was trimmed by 3 bases and J by 8 bases, leaving 12 bases between them. This CDR3 region has 14 residues. This chain's CDR3 is CASSSMVGDSPLHF. DNA of the CDR3: TGCGCCAGCAGCTCCATGGTTGGGGATTCACCCCTCCACTTT.

CDR3 in amino acids: CSAEGTGALGQPQHF. As DNA, the CDR3 is TGCAGTGCCGAGGGGACAGGGGCCCTCGGACAGCCCCAGCATTTT. The rearrangement uses TRBV20-1 and TRBJ1-5; 10 bases are shared with TRBD1. CDR1 and CDR2 (germline): DFQATT, SNEGSKA (reference sequence). The CDR3 totals 15 residues. The trim removed 6 bases at V and 7 bases at J, leaving 12 bases unmatched.

This chain connects TRBV5-1 to TRBJ1-4; the D gene is possibly TRBD1 (6 bases). Germline V gene lookup returns CDR1 SGHRS and CDR2 YFSETQ. V was pared by 4 bases and J by 5 bases, with 9 bases between. The CDR3 consists of 13 residues. CDR3 bases: TGCGCCAGCAGCGGGACACTAAATGAAAAACTGTTTTTT. This sequence encodes CASSGTLNEKLFF.

This chain links TRBV5-1 with TRBJ2-3, with TRBD2 identical over 11 bases. The CDR3 is 16 amino acids. The V gene end was trimmed by 1 base and the J gene end by 3 bases; junction bases not matched to a gene: 4. Germline-derived CDR1 and CDR2 are SGHRS and YFSETQ. The CDR3 protein is CASSLKASGGTDTQYF. Here the CDR3 DNA reads TGCGCCAGCAGCTTGAAGGCTAGCGGGGGGACAGATACGCAGTATTTT.